The 30 T cell receptor beta chains listed next were all sequenced from one sample in a study of T cells after yellow fever vaccination. TCRdb re-called the 5' RACE reads through MiXCR, storing one row per CDR3 protein. The table shows about 250,000 distinct CDR3 sequences, with more than 3.5% occurring only once. This specimen consisted of PBMCs, obtained 15 days after the yellow fever booster vaccination. The receptors here all came from a man younger than 35 who received the YFV17D yellow fever vaccine.

This clonotype was recorded many times. V gene TRBV6-1 combines with J gene TRBJ1-4; D uncertain. This CDR3 region has 10 residues. Germline V lookup: CDR1 MNHNS, CDR2 SASEGT. V shed 3 bases and J shed 10 bases, with 3 bases lying between them. The CDR3 DNA reads as TGTGCCAGCAGTGATGGAAAACTGTTTTTT. This sequence encodes CASSDGKLFF.

This clonotype was found many times. The V gene is TRBV4-3, the J gene TRBJ2-1; TRBD2 aligns across 12 bases. V shed 2 bases, J shed 0 bases, and the junction held 11 bases outside the gene matches. The CDR3 covers 20 residues. CDR1 is LGHNA, CDR2 YSLEER, per germline. The CDR3 reads CASSQWASGGVWSSYNEQFF. The DNA of the CDR3 is TGCGCCAGCAGCCAATGGGCTAGCGGGGGGGTTTGGAGCTCCTACAATGAGCAGTTCTTC.

The table lists this clonotype with many counts. The V call is TRBV10-2, the J call TRBJ2-3; D possibly corresponds to TRBD2 (5 bases). The CDR3 covers 14 residues. Germline assignment: CDR1 WSHSY and CDR2 SAAADI. V was shortened by 8 bases and J by 3 bases, with 15 bases between the two germline ends. This CDR3 is CASVALVRTDTQYF. CDR3 in DNA: TGCGCCAGCGTCGCACTAGTGAGAACAGATACGCAGTATTTT.

This clonotype was picked up many times. The chain is built from TRBV7-2 and TRBJ1-6, with a tentative D call TRBD1 (5 bases). Trimming shortened V by 5 bases and J by 9 bases, and 20 bases separated the two germline ends. CDR1 and CDR2 from the germline V gene are SGHTA and FQGNSA. This CDR3 region has 16 residues. The CDR3 loop is CASSPRGAGAGSPLHF. In nucleotides, the CDR3 is TGTGCCAGCAGCCCTCGGGGCGCGGGCGCAGGTTCACCCCTCCACTTT. Based on the CDR3 plus reference TRBV7-2 and TRBJ1-6, the full variable domain is GAGVSQSPSNKVTEKGKDVELRCDPISGHTALYWYRQSLGQGLEFLIYFQGNSAPDKSGLPSDRFSAERTGGSVSTLTIQRTQQEDSAVYLCASSPRGAGAGSPLHFGNGTRLTVT.

This clonotype was counted ten times or more. V gene TRBV4-3 combines with J gene TRBJ2-3; TRBD2 matches 8 bases. CDR3 size: 15 residues. Germline V gives CDR1 LGHNA, CDR2 YSLEER. V lost 4 bases to trimming and J lost 9 bases; unmatched junction nucleotides: 12. This CDR3 is CASSPLAGRPQTQYF. The CDR3 DNA reads TGCGCCAGCAGCCCGCTAGCGGGCCGCCCCCAAACGCAGTATTTT.

V and J are TRBV7-2 and TRBJ1-1; D is possibly TRBD1 (5 bases). Trimming removed 5 bases from V and 1 base from J, with 14 bases in between. The CDR3 is made up of 15 amino acids. The germline V gene encodes CDR1 SGHTA and CDR2 FQGNSA. The CDR3 here is CASSGWWGGNTEAFF. CDR3 DNA: TGTGCCAGCAGCGGCTGGTGGGGGGGGAACACTGAAGCTTTCTTT.

A remark on this clonotype: A much larger clone sits a single nucleotide away, making a read error possible. The chain is built from TRBV13 and TRBJ1-2, with 11 positions matching TRBD1. Germline values: CDR1 PRHDT, CDR2 FYEKMQ (reference sequence). This CDR3 comprises 16 residues. As DNA, the CDR3 is TGTGCCAGCAGACACCGAGGAGGACAGGGGGCTCGAGGCTACAACTTC. Translation: CASRHRGGQGARGYNF. Using reference TRBV13 and TRBJ1-2 for the parts outside the CDR3, the full variable domain is AAGVIQSPRHLIKEKRETATLKCYPIPRHDTVYWYQQGPGQDPQFLISFYEKMQSDKGSIPDRFSAQQFSDYHSELNMSSLELGDSALYFCASRHRGGQGARGYNFGSGTRLTVV.

The CDR3 region is CATSDGAQETQYF. In nucleotides, the CDR3 is TGTGCCACCAGTGATGGGGCACAAGAGACCCAGTACTTC. The chain uses TRBV24-1 and TRBJ2-5; a weak D match, TRBD1 (5 bases). The germline V and J ends were trimmed by 3 bases and 2 bases, with 6 bases remaining between them. Germline V gene lookup returns CDR1 KGHDR and CDR2 SFDVKD. The CDR3 is made up of 13 amino acids.

This chain links TRBV10-2 with TRBJ2-3; D not certain. Trimming cost V 2 bases and J 5 bases, with 2 bases left between them. Germline values: CDR1 WSHSY, CDR2 SAAADI. CDR3 length: 11 amino acids. CDR3 loop: CASSEGDTQYF. The CDR3 coding sequence is TGCGCCAGCAGTGAGGGAGATACGCAGTATTTT.

This clonotype was seen many times. The chain uses TRBV12-3 or TRBV12-4 and TRBJ1-2; 8 bases align to TRBD1. J was trimmed by 4 bases and V by 2 bases; bases with no gene match: 9. The CDR3 spans 16 residues. The CDR3 DNA reads as TGTGCCAGCAGTTTACGTAACAGGGGGGTTGGCTATGGCTACACCTTC. Translation: CASSLRNRGVGYGYTF.

This clonotype was found many times. This chain joins TRBV27 and TRBJ2-5; the match to TRBD2 covers 7 bases. CDR3 length: 12 residues. From germline, CDR1 is MNHEY and CDR2 SMNVEV (reference sequence). J lost 5 bases, V lost 4 bases, and 1 base had no gene match. The CDR3 protein is CASSSGGETQYF. The CDR3 region has the DNA TGTGCCAGCAGTTCCGGGGGGGAGACCCAGTACTTC.

This clonotype was seen at least ten times. The CDR3 loop is CASVKWGVTEAFF. In DNA, the CDR3 is TGTGCCAGCGTTAAATGGGGGGTGACTGAAGCTTTCTTT. The genes are TRBV28 and TRBJ1-1; D is perhaps TRBD1 (5 bases). V lost 8 bases, J lost 5 bases, and 15 bases lay in between. The germline V gene has CDR1 MDHEN and CDR2 SYDVKM. The CDR3 spans 13 residues.

The table lists this clonotype with a few counts. The CDR3 bases are TGTGCCAGCAGCTACACATACGAGCAGTACTTC. It is translated as CASSYTYEQYF. The V and J genes are TRBV5-7 and TRBJ2-7; D remains ambiguous. TRBV5-7 is flagged as an ORF with uncertain function. This CDR3 comprises 11 residues. V was cut by 3 bases and J by 4 bases, with 5 bases left in between.

This clonotype has at least ten counts. The chain joins TRBV20-1 to TRBJ1-2; D gene ambiguous. CDR3 length equals 12 residues. The V and J ends lost 0 bases and 8 bases respectively, with 10 bases between them. Germline V gene sequence: CDR1 DFQATT, CDR2 SNEGSKA (reference sequence). CDR3 coding DNA: TGCAGTGCTAGAGACAGGAGTAGCGGCTACACCTTC. This gives the protein CSARDRSSGYTF.

This clonotype was picked up many times. The chain carries TRBV12-3 or TRBV12-4 and TRBJ1-5; D gene unclear. V gave up 3 bases and J gave up 1 base, with 4 bases separating them. This CDR3 region has 13 residues. The CDR3 protein is CASSLMSNQPQHF. The CDR3, as DNA: TGTGCCAGCAGTTTGATGAGCAATCAGCCCCAGCATTTT.

There are many counts of this clonotype. V gene TRBV5-1 combines with J gene TRBJ2-6; either TRBD1 or TRBD2 may fit D (6 bases each). Looked up from germline, CDR1 is SGHRS and CDR2 is YFSETQ. V was cut by 3 bases and J by 2 bases, with 27 bases left in between. The CDR3 is made up of 21 amino acids. The CDR3 here is CASSWWNFQGLRRAGANVLTF. CDR3 nucleotide sequence: TGCGCCAGCAGCTGGTGGAATTTTCAGGGGTTGAGGAGGGCTGGGGCCAACGTCCTGACTTTC.

This clonotype appeared many times. CDR3 DNA: TGCAGTGCAACCGGGACACCGAGTCAGCCCCAGCATTTT. This encodes CSATGTPSQPQHF. The rearrangement uses TRBV20-1 and TRBJ1-5, with D perhaps matching TRBD1 (6 bases). Germline lookup yields CDR1 DFQATT and CDR2 SNEGSKA (reference sequence). The CDR3 loop spans 13 amino acids. V lost 6 bases, J lost 6 bases, and 15 bases lay in between.

This clonotype was seen a few times. The chain carries TRBV5-1 and TRBJ2-3; 9 positions match TRBD2. Germline V gene lookup returns CDR1 SGHRS and CDR2 YFSETQ. This CDR3 has 17 residues. J lost 1 base, V lost 4 bases, and 10 bases had no gene match. CDR3 nucleotide sequence: TGCGCCAGCAGCCTCAGGACTAGCGCCGAGGGCACAGATACGCAGTATTTT. Translation: CASSLRTSAEGTDTQYF.

This clonotype was recorded at least ten times. The genes are TRBV28 and TRBJ1-5; D perhaps matches TRBD1 (5 bases). CDR3 size: 16 residues. CDR1 and CDR2 from the germline V gene are MDHEN and SYDVKM. Between the trimmed V and J ends, which lost 8 bases and 2 bases, there was a span of 19 bases. The CDR3 spells CASQIGGGAGNQPQHF. The CDR3 nucleotides are TGTGCCAGCCAAATCGGGGGTGGGGCGGGCAATCAGCCCCAGCATTTT.

This clonotype was seen repeatedly, ten times or more. The CDR3 protein is CASSFTGYNSPLHF. CDR3 in DNA: TGTGCCAGCAGCTTTACAGGGTATAATTCACCCCTCCACTTT. This chain links TRBV7-2 with TRBJ1-6; D perhaps matches TRBD1 (6 bases). Germline V CDR1 and CDR2: SGHTA, FQGNSA. Trimming removed 3 bases at V and 4 bases at J, with 7 bases between. The CDR3 has 14 residues.

This clonotype was counted at least ten times. The genes are TRBV7-2 and TRBJ2-5; TRBD1 aligns across 7 bases. The germline CDR1 and CDR2 sequences are SGHTA and FQGNSA. The J segment lost 0 bases and the V segment lost 5 bases, leaving 3 bases of the junction unmatched. The CDR3 runs to 14 residues. The CDR3 sequence is CASSTTGNQETQYF. In DNA form, the CDR3 reads TGTGCCAGCAGCACGACAGGGAACCAAGAGACCCAGTACTTC.

This clonotype was counted between two and nine times. CDR3 amino acids: CASSQVLAGAYEQYF. CDR3 DNA: TGCGCCAGCAGCCAAGTACTAGCGGGGGCCTACGAGCAGTACTTC. The rearrangement uses TRBV4-3 and TRBJ2-7; 11 bases align to TRBD2. The junction had 1 base not matched to a gene; V was cut back by 1 base and J by 2 bases. Germline V gene sequence: CDR1 LGHNA, CDR2 YSLEER. This CDR3 has 15 amino acids.

This clonotype was found many times. CDR3 amino acids: CATSKVYRDLNIQYF. The CDR3 DNA sequence: TGTGCCACCAGCAAAGTTTACCGGGACCTAAACATTCAGTACTTC. V usage is TRBV15 and J usage is TRBJ2-4; D tentatively reads TRBD1 or TRBD2 (5 bases each). The CDR3 extends over 15 amino acids. Germline CDR1 and CDR2: LNHNV and YYDKDF (reference sequence). V was cut by 4 bases and J by 6 bases, with 16 bases left in between.

The chain couples TRBV6-5 to TRBJ2-7; maybe TRBD2 (5 bases). The CDR3 loop spans 15 amino acids. V shed 6 bases and J shed 2 bases, with 17 bases lying between them. The germline gives CDR1 MNHEY, CDR2 SVGAGI. CDR3 coding DNA: TGTGCCAGCAGACGCCCGGCCGACGGGGCCTACGAGCAGTACTTC. As protein: CASRRPADGAYEQYF.

This clonotype was observed at least ten times. V usage is TRBV6-5 and J usage is TRBJ2-3; 12 bases line up with TRBD1. This CDR3 is 15 amino acids long. V lost 6 bases to trimming and J lost 4 bases; unmatched junction nucleotides: 5. Per the germline V gene, CDR1 is MNHEY and CDR2 is SVGAGI. Written as DNA, the CDR3 is TGTGCCAGCAGCCACGGGACAGGGGGCCCAGATACGCAGTATTTT. It codes for CASSHGTGGPDTQYF.

Many counts were recorded for this clonotype. The J gene is TRBJ1-2, the V gene TRBV27; D gene unclear. The CDR3 is made up of 13 amino acids. Germline-derived CDR1 and CDR2 are MNHEY and SMNVEV (reference sequence). The V end was cut by 7 bases, the J end by 8 bases, with 17 bases between. The CDR3 spells CASKTAGGRGYTF. The CDR3 nucleotides read TGTGCCAGCAAAACGGCCGGAGGGCGAGGCTACACCTTC.

This clonotype was recorded many times. CDR3 in DNA: TGTGCCAGCAGTAAGGGGGATCAGCCCCAGCATTTT. Amino acid sequence: CASSKGDQPQHF. The chain joins TRBV2 to TRBJ1-5, with D possibly being TRBD1 (6 bases). V gave up 5 bases and J gave up 5 bases, with 7 bases separating them. The CDR3 contains 12 residues. Germline V gene lookup returns CDR1 SNHLY and CDR2 FYNNEI.

This clonotype has only a few counts. The chain uses TRBV5-1 and TRBJ1-1; D is unclear. Germline lookup yields CDR1 SGHRS and CDR2 YFSETQ. The CDR3 runs to 14 residues. V was shortened by 1 base and J by 2 bases, with 9 bases between the two germline ends. Here the CDR3 reads CASSLLDGNTEAFF. In DNA form, the CDR3 reads TGCGCCAGCAGCTTGTTGGACGGCAACACTGAAGCTTTCTTT.

Ten or more counts support this clonotype. The chain couples TRBV7-9 to TRBJ2-7; D not resolved. The CDR3 runs to 10 residues. Trimming stripped 0 bases from V and 9 bases from J, with 3 bases between. Germline CDR1 is SEHNR and CDR2 is FQNEAQ (reference sequence). CDR3: CASSLARQYV. CDR3 sequence (DNA): TGTGCCAGCAGCTTAGCGCGGCAGTACGTC.

This clonotype was observed many times. The rearrangement links TRBV4-2 to TRBJ2-5; D is unclear. Germline loops: CDR1 LGHNA, CDR2 YNFKEQ. This CDR3 is 15 amino acids long. V was shortened by 0 bases and J by 1 base, with 9 bases between the two germline ends. The CDR3 bases are TGTGCCAGCAGCCAAGAAGGACGGCGCCAAGAGACCCAGTACTTC. It codes for CASSQEGRRQETQYF.